This T cell receptor beta chain was captured in a study of glioma-infiltrating T cells after dendritic cell vaccination. About the research overall: Patients received three intradermal dendritic cell vaccine injections at biweekly intervals.

Time point reported: after dendritic cell vaccination, including at tumor progression/relapse. Germline loops: CDR1 MNHNS, CDR2 SASEGT. Trimming took 6 bases from V and 6 from J; bases not matched to a gene: 7. The CDR3 is 14 residues long. TCRdb's copy holds only in-frame clones and misses some; the assay was immunoSEQ multiplex PCR. The sample has some 90,000 clones; 75% to 85% are singletons. This TCR came from a human donor with glioblastoma. Source: blood, taken after dendritic cell vaccination. The chain carries TRBV6-1 and TRBJ2-2; the match to TRBD1 covers 7 bases. The CDR3 loop is CASSRDSGPGELFF. The DNA for the CDR3 is TGTGCCAGCAGCCGGGACAGTGGCCCCGGGGAGCTGTTTTTT.